This T cell receptor (beta chain) was sequenced during a study of T cell clonotyping in hematopoietic cell transplantation. Profiling relied on immunoSEQ multiplex PCR, and the TCRdb table lists in-frame clones only, not all of them. The sample shows about 36,000 clones, 88% of them seen only once. CDR3 length: 13 residues. V lost 2 bases, J lost 6 bases, and 8 bases lay in between. Germline CDR1 MNHNS, CDR2 SASEGT. A word on this clone: Its antigen is unidentified.

General study findings and limits: Without cell sorting, CD4 versus CD8 contributions remain unresolved.

The sequenced sample was peripheral blood mononuclear cells. This receptor was obtained from a woman between 35 and 50 years old in good health. Some clones in this sample may be carry-over from other donors' samples. This sequence joins TRBV6-1 and TRBJ1-5, with a possible D match to TRBD1 (5 bases). The CDR3 nucleotides read TGTGCCAGCAGTGAAATCAGGGTTCAGCCCCAGCATTTT. Its translation: CASSEIRVQPQHF.